The present T cell receptor (beta chain) was sequenced within a study of T cell responses to AZD1222 COVID-19 vaccine. Regarding the study as a whole: CD4 TCRs associated with vaccination spanned spike, dominating at 160-218 and 743-854. Unmutated variant regions are reportedly targeted by nearly half of spike-specific TCRs. Donors were mostly white British, more females; clonal diversity possibly underestimated.

Germline CDR1 and CDR2: SGHTA and FQGNSA. The CDR3 loop spans 14 amino acids. Unmatched junction bases numbered 3, after V lost 1 base and J lost 5 bases. Repertoires were generated with immunoSEQ multiplex PCR, while TCRdb's copy carries only in-frame clones and drops some. The repertoire includes about 150,000 clones, more than 85% of them detected once, and approximately 3.3% sits in the top ten. Note on this clone: The antigen is not known.

The rearrangement joins TRBV7-2 to TRBJ1-1; 8 nucleotides align to TRBD1. Specimen: peripheral blood, collected 28 days after the second AZD1222 dose. The origin of this receptor is an adult who received the AZD1222 COVID-19 vaccine. CDR3 sequence reads: CASSLVQGATEAFF. The CDR3, as DNA: TGTGCCAGCAGCTTAGTTCAGGGGGCGACTGAAGCTTTCTTT.